This T cell receptor (beta chain) was retrieved from a study of cytomegalovirus exposure and HLA in healthy donors. Study-wide context: There were approximately 400 genotyped donors. Of these, about 86% fell in the genetic ancestry cluster associated with self-reported Caucasian donors. Study findings and constraints: TCR beta sequences reportedly predicted the HLA-A and HLA-B alleles of most subjects accurately. The CMV antigen specificity of a few CMV-associated chains was confirmed through in vitro analysis. Most TCR sequences proved rare, with some public TCRs found in many donors.

60 Vbeta and 13 Jbeta primers were used in PCR. The protocol was immunoSEQ multiplex PCR, while the TCRdb copy is restricted to in-frame clones and leaves out a portion. Of about 180,000 clones listed, roughly four fifths are singletons. Details on this clone: The antigen is undetermined.

In germline, CDR1 is GTSNPN, CDR2 SVGIG (reference sequence). The CDR3 extends over 11 amino acids. Germline trimming cut 5 bases from V and 5 bases from J; bases unmatched to any gene: 1. The sequence derives from a man between 18 and 35 years old in good health and CMV-seronegative. The chain carries TRBV30 and TRBJ2-7; 9 bases are a match to TRBD1. The source material was PBMCs. CDR3 sequence (DNA): TGTGCCTGGGACAGGGGGAACGAGCAGTACTTC. It encodes CAWDRGNEQYF.